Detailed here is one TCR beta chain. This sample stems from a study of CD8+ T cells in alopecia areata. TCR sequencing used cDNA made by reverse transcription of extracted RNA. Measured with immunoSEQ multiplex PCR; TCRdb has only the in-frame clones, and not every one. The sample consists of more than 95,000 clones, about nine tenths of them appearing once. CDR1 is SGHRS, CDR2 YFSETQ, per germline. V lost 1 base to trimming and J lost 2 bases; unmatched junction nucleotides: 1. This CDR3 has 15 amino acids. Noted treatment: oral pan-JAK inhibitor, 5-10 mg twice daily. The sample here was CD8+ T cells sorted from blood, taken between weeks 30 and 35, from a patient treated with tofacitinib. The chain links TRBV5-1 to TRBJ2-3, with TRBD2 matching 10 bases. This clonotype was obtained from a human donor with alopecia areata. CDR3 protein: CASSLTSGNTDTQYF. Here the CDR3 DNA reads TGCGCCAGCAGCTTGACTAGCGGGAACACAGATACGCAGTATTTT.